This TCR beta chain comes out of a study of T cells after posttransplantation cyclophosphamide. Whole-study findings and limits: Later post-transplant blood repertoires were often dominated by donor CD8+ memory clones. Recipient CMV seropositivity and CMV reactivation strongly tracked TRB clonality.

The related graft donor's blood sample was taken on the day of bone marrow donation. Method: immunoSEQ multiplex PCR; TCRdb's copy keeps in-frame clones and lacks some. The record shows 40,000 to 55,000 clones for this sample, with no singletons present. This clone was observed a handful of times. What it binds is unknown. The CDR3 covers 16 residues. Germline assignment: CDR1 SGDLS and CDR2 YYNGEE. V was clipped by 0 bases and J by 5 bases; unmatched bases: 10. The receptor was isolated from a man aged 40-55 years in good health, CMV-negative, and a related stem cell transplant donor. What was sequenced was PBMCs. V usage is TRBV9 and J usage is TRBJ2-7; 8 bases match TRBD1. The CDR3 bases are TGTGCCAGCAGCGTAGGGAATACAGGGGGTTACGACGAGCAGTACTTC. Protein: CASSVGNTGGYDEQYF.